This T cell receptor beta chain was captured in a study of blood T cell repertoires in COVID-19. Study as a whole: Sources were T cells, B-cell-depleted T cells, or PBMCs; the material itself was cDNA or gDNA.

Assignments of participants to cohorts depended upon their own reported clinical history. Libraries were prepared by immunoSEQ multiplex PCR; TCRdb keeps only in-frame clonotypes and omits some of them. The sample lists around 200,000 clones; more than 80% were seen once. Germline lookup yields CDR1 GTSNPN and CDR2 SVGIG (reference sequence). Trimming shortened V by 3 bases and J by 4 bases, and 15 bases separated the two germline ends. CDR3 length: 14 residues. This chain joins TRBV30 and TRBJ1-1; TRBD1 is a possible D gene (5 bases). The sample was PBMCs or T cells enriched from blood (not recorded which). The TCR originated in a woman aged 40 to 50 with acute COVID-19. The CDR3 DNA sequence: TGTGCCTGGAGCAGGGTCTCAGGGTCCACTGAAGCTTTCTTT. Translating gives CAWSRVSGSTEAFF.